What follows are 14 T cell receptor beta chains derived from one specimen sequenced in a study of T cell responses to AZD1222 COVID-19 vaccine. Using immunoSEQ multiplex PCR, the repertoire was profiled, and TCRdb retains in-frame clones only, with some absent. Among roughly 120,000 clones listed, roughly 93% were seen once. Sequencing used peripheral blood, obtained on day 0 of AZD1222 vaccination. These receptors originate from an adult in good health.

This sequence joins TRBV14 and TRBJ2-7; D is possibly TRBD1 (6 bases). The CDR3 is made up of 14 amino acids. CDR1 and CDR2 from the germline V gene are SGHDN and FVKESK. The germline V and J ends were trimmed by 4 bases and 7 bases, with 17 bases remaining between them. CDR3 nucleotide sequence: TGTGCCAGCAGCCGCCTCCAGGGGATGCGGGAGCAGTACTTC. This codes for CASSRLQGMREQYF.

The chain combines TRBV4-3 with TRBJ2-7, with D maybe TRBD1 (6 bases). V lost 0 bases and J lost 4, with 19 bases in between. The CDR3 spans 17 residues. Germline V gives CDR1 LGHNA, CDR2 YSLEER. The CDR3 sequence: CASSQDWAPGQIYEQYF. The CDR3 coding sequence is TGCGCCAGCAGCCAAGACTGGGCCCCGGGACAAATATACGAGCAGTACTTC.

The chain joins TRBV7-9 to TRBJ1-3, with unresolved D. This CDR3 is 16 amino acids long. Trimming pared 5 bases from V and 2 bases from J, leaving 16 bases between. Germline values: CDR1 SEHNR, CDR2 FQNEAQ (reference sequence). This chain's CDR3 is CASSAMMPNTGNTIYF. In DNA form, the CDR3 reads TGTGCCAGCAGCGCCATGATGCCGAACACTGGAAACACCATATATTTT.

The chain joins TRBV4-1 to TRBJ1-2; D possibly corresponds to TRBD1 (6 bases). The germline gives CDR1 MGHRA, CDR2 YSYEKL. Trimming left V 1 base short and J 8 bases short, with 14 bases between. The CDR3 runs to 14 residues. CDR3 coding DNA: TGCGCCAGCAGCCAAGGCACAGGGACAAAGGGCTACACCTTC. Residues: CASSQGTGTKGYTF.

This chain connects TRBV30 to TRBJ1-2; 9 nucleotides align to TRBD1. V was pared by 8 bases and J by 3 bases, with 10 bases of the junction left unmatched. Germline CDR1 and CDR2: GTSNPN and SVGIG (reference sequence). The CDR3 covers 14 residues. The CDR3 DNA sequence: TGTGCCCGACAGGGGGGTCTATTCGACTATGGCTACACCTTC. Translated, it gives CARQGGLFDYGYTF.

This clone was seen just once. The chain employs TRBV28 and TRBJ1-2; the match to TRBD1 covers 7 bases. The CDR3 is made up of 15 amino acids. J lost 6 bases, V lost 2 bases, and 9 bases had no gene match. CDR1 and CDR2 (germline): MDHEN, SYDVKM. DNA of the CDR3: TGTGCCAGCAGTTTACCTTATTTTCAGGGGGATGGCTACACCTTC. This gives the protein CASSLPYFQGDGYTF.

V usage is TRBV25-1 and J usage is TRBJ1-1, with no clear D. The CDR3 consists of 13 residues. CDR1 MGHDK and CDR2 SYGVNS come from the germline V gene. V lost 7 bases and J 3 bases, leaving 12 bases between the germline ends. The CDR3 nucleotides are TGTGCCAGCACGAAGGAATTCGACACTGAAGCTTTCTTT. Encoded protein: CASTKEFDTEAFF.

This chain joins TRBV27 and TRBJ1-1, with D possibly being TRBD1 (6 bases). Trimming stripped 0 bases from V and 3 bases from J, with 8 bases between. Germline CDR1 reads MNHEY; CDR2 reads SMNVEV (reference sequence). This CDR3 comprises 14 residues. The CDR3 DNA follows: TGTGCCAGCAGTTTATCCACAGGGTACACTGAAGCTTTCTTT. This encodes CASSLSTGYTEAFF.

This sequence joins TRBV6-5 and TRBJ1-1, with D perhaps matching TRBD1 (5 bases). Trimming removed 7 bases at V and 3 bases at J, with 6 bases between. CDR3 size: 11 residues. The germline V gene has CDR1 MNHEY and CDR2 SVGAGI. CDR3 in DNA: TGTGCCAGCAAGGGACACACTGAAGCTTTCTTT. It yields the protein CASKGHTEAFF.

The V gene is TRBV30, the J gene TRBJ1-5, with 9 nucleotides matching TRBD1. The CDR3 has 13 residues. From germline, CDR1 is GTSNPN and CDR2 SVGIG (reference sequence). The V segment lost 4 bases and the J segment 5 bases; nucleotides outside the gene matches: 3. In DNA form, the CDR3 reads TGTGCCTGGAACAGGGGGCTGGATCAGCCCCAGCATTTT. Residues: CAWNRGLDQPQHF. The full variable domain, its missing parts supplied by reference TRBV30 and TRBJ1-5, is SQTIHQWPATLVQPVGSPLSLECTVEGTSNPNLYWYRQAAGRGLQLLFYSVGIGQISSEVPQNLSASRPQDRQFILSSKKLLLSDSGFYLCAWNRGLDQPQHFGDGTRLSIL.

J is TRBJ1-5 and V is TRBV18; 9 bases agree with TRBD1. From germline, CDR1 is KGHSH and CDR2 LQKENI. This CDR3 is built from 15 residues. The V and J ends lost 3 bases and 5 bases, in that order; junction bases with no gene match: 5. The CDR3 bases are TGTGCCAGCTCACCCGGACAGGGGAGGGATCAGCCCCAGCATTTT. Its protein product is CASSPGQGRDQPQHF.

V is TRBV6-2 or TRBV6-3 and J is TRBJ1-5; tentative D call: TRBD1 (5 bases). There are 14 residues in the CDR3. V was cut by 3 bases and J by 3 bases, with 9 bases left in between. CDR1 and CDR2 (germline): MNHEY, SVGEGT. The DNA of the CDR3 is TGTGCCAGCAGTTATTCAGGGAACAATCAGCCCCAGCATTTT. Encoded protein: CASSYSGNNQPQHF.

V is TRBV29-1 and J is TRBJ2-1, with TRBD2 identical over 14 bases. This CDR3 spans 13 amino acids. Germline CDR1 reads SQVTM; CDR2 reads ANQGSEA. J was trimmed by 9 bases and V by 8 bases; bases with no gene match: 6. The CDR3 region has the DNA TGCAGCCCTGGGACTAGCGGGAGAACTGAGCAGTTCTTC. Translated, it gives CSPGTSGRTEQFF.

This rearrangement joins TRBV7-9 to TRBJ1-5; TRBD1 might be the D (5 bases). Germline V gene data show CDR1 as SEHNR and CDR2 as FQNEAQ (reference sequence). The CDR3 has 16 amino acids. Deletions cut 1 base from V and 5 bases from J, with 15 bases between. In DNA, the CDR3 is TGTGCCAGCAGCTTAGGGGCAGGCCAGGGCCATCAGCCCCAGCATTTT. Amino acid sequence: CASSLGAGQGHQPQHF.